This T cell receptor (beta chain) was identified in a study of T cell repertoires in aging, cancer and after chemotherapy. Peripheral blood genomic DNA, not sorted cells or RNA, was the template. V was shortened by 0 bases and J by 4 bases, with 12 bases between the two germline ends. This CDR3 region has 15 residues. From germline, CDR1 is MDHEN and CDR2 SYDVKM. TRB rearrangements spanning V, D and J were amplified using mixed TRB-A/B primers. TCRdb re-called the multiplex PCR reads through MiXCR, storing one row per CDR3 protein. This sample has a few thousand distinct CDR3 sequences, with around 25% found just once.

This TCR was recovered from a human donor with a solid tumor. The chain is built from TRBV28 and TRBJ1-2; D is possibly TRBD1 (6 bases). Sequencing was done on a sample of blood. The CDR3 here is CASSLWSGGGYGYTF. The CDR3 DNA reads as TGTGCCAGCAGTTTATGGTCCGGGGGCGGCTATGGCTACACCTTC.